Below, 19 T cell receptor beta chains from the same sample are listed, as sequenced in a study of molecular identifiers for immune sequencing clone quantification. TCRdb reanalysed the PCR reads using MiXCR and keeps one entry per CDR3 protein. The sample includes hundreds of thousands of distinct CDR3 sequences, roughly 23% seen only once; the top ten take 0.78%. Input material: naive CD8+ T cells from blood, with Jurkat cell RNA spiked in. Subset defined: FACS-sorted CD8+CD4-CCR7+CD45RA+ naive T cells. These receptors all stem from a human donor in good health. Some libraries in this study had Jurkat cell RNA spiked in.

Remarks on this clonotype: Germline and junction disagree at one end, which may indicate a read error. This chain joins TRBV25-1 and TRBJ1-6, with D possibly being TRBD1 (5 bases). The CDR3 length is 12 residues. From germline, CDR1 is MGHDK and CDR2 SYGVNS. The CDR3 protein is CAGRDFNSPLHF. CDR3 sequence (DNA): TGTGCCGGCAGGGACTTTAATTCACCCCTCCACTTT.

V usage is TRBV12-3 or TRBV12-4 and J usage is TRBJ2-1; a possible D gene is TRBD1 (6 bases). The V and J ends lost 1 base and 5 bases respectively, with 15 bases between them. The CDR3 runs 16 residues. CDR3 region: CASSLVSGAGDNEQFF. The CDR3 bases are TGTGCCAGCAGTTTAGTTTCAGGGGCTGGGGACAATGAGCAGTTCTTC.

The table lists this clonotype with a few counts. In DNA, the CDR3 is TGTGCCAGCAGTCAGGGACGGTTTGAAGCTTTCTTT. It translates to CASSQGRFEAFF. The chain joins TRBV6-5 to TRBJ1-1; TRBD1 is a possible D gene (5 bases). Germline loops: CDR1 MNHEY, CDR2 SVGAGI. This CDR3 has 12 amino acids. Trimming took 5 bases from V and 7 from J, leaving 11 bases between them.

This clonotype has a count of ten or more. CDR3 nucleotides: TGTGCCAGCAGTTACTCGACAGAGAACACTGAAGCTTTCTTT. It is translated as CASSYSTENTEAFF. The chain couples TRBV6-6 to TRBJ1-1, with TRBD1 as a possible D gene (5 bases). This CDR3 comprises 14 residues. V lost 0 bases, J lost 1 base, and 6 bases lay in between. The germline gives CDR1 MNHNY, CDR2 SVGAGI (reference sequence).

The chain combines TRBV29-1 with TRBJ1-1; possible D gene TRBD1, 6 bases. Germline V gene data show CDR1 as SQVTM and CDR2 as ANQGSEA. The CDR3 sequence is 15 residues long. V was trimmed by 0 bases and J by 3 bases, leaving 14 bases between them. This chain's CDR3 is CSVEDLWGRDTEAFF. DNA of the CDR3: TGCAGCGTTGAAGATTTATGGGGGCGGGACACTGAAGCTTTCTTT. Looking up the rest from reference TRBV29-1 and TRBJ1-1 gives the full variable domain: SAVISQKPSRDICQRGTSLTIQCQVDSQVTMMFWYRQQPGQSLTLIATANQGSEATYESGFVIDKFPISRPNLTFSTLTVSNMSPEDSSIYLCSVEDLWGRDTEAFFGQGTRLTVV.

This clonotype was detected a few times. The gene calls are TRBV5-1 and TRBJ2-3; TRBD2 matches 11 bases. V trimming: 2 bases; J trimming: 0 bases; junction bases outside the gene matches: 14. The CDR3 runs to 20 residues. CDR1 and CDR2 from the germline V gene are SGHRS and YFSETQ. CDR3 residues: CASSFPLTTSGDLSTDTQYF. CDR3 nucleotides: TGCGCCAGCAGCTTTCCCCTCACGACTAGCGGGGACCTAAGCACAGATACGCAGTATTTT.

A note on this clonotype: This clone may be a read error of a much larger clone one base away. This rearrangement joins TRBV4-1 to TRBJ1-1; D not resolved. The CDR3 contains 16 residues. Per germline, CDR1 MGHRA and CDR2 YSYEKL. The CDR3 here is CASSQDLVRLNTEALF. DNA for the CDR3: TGCGCCAGCAGCCAAGATCTGGTACGTCTGAACACTGAAGCTCTCTTT.

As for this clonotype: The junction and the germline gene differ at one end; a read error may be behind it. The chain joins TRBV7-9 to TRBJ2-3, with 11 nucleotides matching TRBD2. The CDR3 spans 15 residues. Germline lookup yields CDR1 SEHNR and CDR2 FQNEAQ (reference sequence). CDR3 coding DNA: TGTGCCAGCAGCTTGACTAGCGGGAACACAGGTACGCAGTATTTT. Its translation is CASSLTSGNTGTQYF.

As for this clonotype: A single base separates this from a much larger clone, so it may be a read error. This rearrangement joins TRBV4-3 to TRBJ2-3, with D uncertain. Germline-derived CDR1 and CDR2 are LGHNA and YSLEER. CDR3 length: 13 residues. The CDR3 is CASSQDRVPPHYF. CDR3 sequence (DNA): TGCGCCAGCAGCCAAGATCGGGTACCTCCGCACTATTTT.

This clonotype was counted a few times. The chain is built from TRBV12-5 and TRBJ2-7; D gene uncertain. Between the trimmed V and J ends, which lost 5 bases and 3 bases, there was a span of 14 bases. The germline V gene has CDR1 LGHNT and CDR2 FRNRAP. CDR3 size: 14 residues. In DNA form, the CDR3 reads TGTGCTAGTGGTCCGGTCGGATCCAACTACGAGCAGTACTTC. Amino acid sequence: CASGPVGSNYEQYF. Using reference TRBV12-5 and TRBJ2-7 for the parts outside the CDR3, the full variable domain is DARVTQTPRHKVTEMGQEVTMRCQPILGHNTVFWYRQTMMQGLELLAYFRNRAPLDDSGMPKDRFSAEMPDATLATLKIQPSEPRDSAVYFCASGPVGSNYEQYFGPGTRLTVT.

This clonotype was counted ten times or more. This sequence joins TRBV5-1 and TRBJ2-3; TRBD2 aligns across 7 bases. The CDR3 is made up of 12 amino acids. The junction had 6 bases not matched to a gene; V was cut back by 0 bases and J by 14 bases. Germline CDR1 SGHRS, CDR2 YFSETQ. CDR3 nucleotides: TGCGCCAGCAGCTTGGGAGCGGGGCCTCTGTATTTT. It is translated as CASSLGAGPLYF. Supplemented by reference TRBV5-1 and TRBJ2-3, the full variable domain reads KAGVTQTPRYLIKTRGQQVTLSCSPISGHRSVSWYQQTPGQGLQFLFEYFSETQRNKGNFPGRFSGRQFSNSRSEMNVSTLELGDSALYLCASSLGAGPLYFGPGTRLTVL.

CDR3 sequence: CARSLGQGYNQPQHF. CDR3 in DNA: TGTGCCAGAAGTCTCGGACAGGGGTACAATCAGCCCCAGCATTTT. The V and J genes are TRBV27 and TRBJ1-5, with 9 bases lining up with TRBD1. Trimming at V came to 9 bases and at J to 3 bases, leaving 9 bases not matched to a gene. The CDR3 covers 15 residues. Germline V gene sequence: CDR1 MNHEY, CDR2 SMNVEV (reference sequence).

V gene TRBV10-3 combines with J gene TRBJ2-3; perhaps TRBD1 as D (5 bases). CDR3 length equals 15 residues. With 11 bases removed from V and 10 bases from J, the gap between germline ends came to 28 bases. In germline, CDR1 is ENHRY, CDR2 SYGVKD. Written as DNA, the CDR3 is TGTGCCCTCCGTGCTCATGGGGCGGTAGTCGATCCGCAGTATTTT. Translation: CALRAHGAVVDPQYF.

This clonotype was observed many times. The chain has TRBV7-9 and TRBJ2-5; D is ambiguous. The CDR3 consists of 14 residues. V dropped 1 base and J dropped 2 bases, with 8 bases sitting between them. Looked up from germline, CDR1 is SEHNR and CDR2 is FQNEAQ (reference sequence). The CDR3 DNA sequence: TGTGCCAGCAGCTTAGATACAGCACAAGAGACCCAGTACTTC. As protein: CASSLDTAQETQYF.

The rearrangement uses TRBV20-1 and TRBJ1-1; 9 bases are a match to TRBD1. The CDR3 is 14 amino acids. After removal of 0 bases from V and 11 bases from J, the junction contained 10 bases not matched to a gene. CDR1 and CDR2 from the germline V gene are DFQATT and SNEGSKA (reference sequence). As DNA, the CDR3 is TGCAGTGCTAGAGATTCCGGGACAGGGATAGGGGCTTTCTTT. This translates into CSARDSGTGIGAFF.

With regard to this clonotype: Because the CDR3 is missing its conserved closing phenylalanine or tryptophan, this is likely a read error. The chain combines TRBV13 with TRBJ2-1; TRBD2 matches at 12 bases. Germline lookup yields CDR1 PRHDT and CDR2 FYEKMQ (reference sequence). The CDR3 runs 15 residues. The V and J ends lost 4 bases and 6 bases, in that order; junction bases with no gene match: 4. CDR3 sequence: CASSSTSGGSNEQFC. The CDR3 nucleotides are TGTGCCAGCAGCTCGACTAGCGGGGGAAGCAATGAGCAGTTCTGC.

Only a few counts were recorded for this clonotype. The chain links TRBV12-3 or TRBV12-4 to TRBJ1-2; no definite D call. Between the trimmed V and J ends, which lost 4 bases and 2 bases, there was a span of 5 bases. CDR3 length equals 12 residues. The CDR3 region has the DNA TGTGCCAGCAGTTGGACCAACTATGGCTACACCTTC. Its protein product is CASSWTNYGYTF.

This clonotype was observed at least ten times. The CDR3: CASSVWGANTGELFF. The CDR3 nucleotides read TGTGCCAGCAGCGTATGGGGGGCGAACACCGGGGAGCTGTTTTTT. The V and J genes are TRBV9 and TRBJ2-2; perhaps TRBD2 as D (6 bases). CDR1 and CDR2 from the germline V gene are SGDLS and YYNGEE. The CDR3 covers 15 residues. With 1 base removed from V and 0 bases from J, the gap between germline ends came to 7 bases.

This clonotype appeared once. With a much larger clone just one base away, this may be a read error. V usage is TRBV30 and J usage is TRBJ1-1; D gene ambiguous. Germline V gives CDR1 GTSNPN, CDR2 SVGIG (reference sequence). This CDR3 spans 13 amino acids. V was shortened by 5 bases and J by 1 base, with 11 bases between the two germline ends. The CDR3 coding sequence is TGTGCCTGGGGCTCGATTAAGAACACTGAAGCTTTCTTT. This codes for CAWGSIKNTEAFF.